Listed below are T cell receptor beta chains from one sample, sequenced in a study of metastatic and nonmetastatic thyroid tumors. TCRdb recomputed clones from the PCR reads via MiXCR. Among 24,000 or so clones, 11% were seen once, and the ten largest hold roughly 29%. Sequences were obtained from blood. Receptor source: a female donor with papillary thyroid cancer or a benign thyroid nodule (not recorded which). Some clones in this sample may be carry-over from other donors' samples. The CDR3 runs from the conserved cysteine through the conserved F or W. The order of the fields is clone size, D gene, CDR3 length, J gene, V gene, CDR3 DNA, CDR3 protein. The D gene is left open where the match is weak. Clone sizes are given selectively: once, few, many, or a class where the clone is expanded.

clone_size: many; d_call: -; cdr3_length: 13; j_call: TRBJ2-7; v_call: TRBV2; cdr3_nt: TGTGCCAGCAGTGGGGGATCGAACTACGAGCAGTACTTC; cdr3_aa: CASSGGSNYEQYF
clone_size: -; d_call: -; cdr3_length: 16; j_call: TRBJ2-5; v_call: TRBV6-1; cdr3_nt: TGTGCCAGCAGGACCTGGACATCCCCTACGGTGGAGACCCGGTACTTC; cdr3_aa: CASRTWTSPTVETRYF
clone_size: many; d_call: TRBD2; cdr3_length: 16; j_call: TRBJ2-3; v_call: TRBV9; cdr3_nt: TGTGCCAGCAGCTTACCCCTAGCGGGAGTGGCAGATACGCAGTATTTT; cdr3_aa: CASSLPLAGVADTQYF
clone_size: many; d_call: -; cdr3_length: 13; j_call: TRBJ2-7; v_call: TRBV29-1; cdr3_nt: TGCAGCGTTGTTTTCGGGGAATGGGACGAGCAGTACTTC; cdr3_aa: CSVVFGEWDEQYF
clone_size: many; d_call: TRBD2; cdr3_length: 17; j_call: TRBJ2-7; v_call: TRBV5-6; cdr3_nt: TGTGCCAGCAGCTTGAGTATAGTGGGAGGGCCTTGGTACGAGCAGTACTTC; cdr3_aa: CASSLSIVGGPWYEQYF
clone_size: many; d_call: -; cdr3_length: 15; j_call: TRBJ1-4; v_call: TRBV5-4; cdr3_nt: TGTGCCAGCAGCGCCTGGGGGCGGACTAATGAAAAACTGTTTTTT; cdr3_aa: CASSAWGRTNEKLFF
clone_size: many; d_call: TRBD1; cdr3_length: 14; j_call: TRBJ1-5; v_call: TRBV20-1; cdr3_nt: TGCAGTGCAAGGGAGACAGGGGGCCTTCAGCCCCAGCATTTT; cdr3_aa: CSARETGGLQPQHF
clone_size: many; d_call: TRBD2; cdr3_length: 16; j_call: TRBJ2-1; v_call: TRBV20-1; cdr3_nt: TGCAGTGCCCTTGCTACTAGCGGGAGGGCGGCGAATGAGCAGTTCTTC; cdr3_aa: CSALATSGRAANEQFF
clone_size: many; d_call: TRBD2; cdr3_length: 18; j_call: TRBJ2-7; v_call: TRBV7-6; cdr3_nt: TGTGCCAGCAGCTTAGGGCTAGCGGGAGGTCCTCTGACGAACGAGCAGTACTTC; cdr3_aa: CASSLGLAGGPLTNEQYF
clone_size: many; d_call: TRBD1; cdr3_length: 15; j_call: TRBJ2-1; v_call: TRBV7-9; cdr3_nt: TGTGCCAGCAGCTCGGTGACAGGGTCCTACAATGAGCAGTTCTTC; cdr3_aa: CASSSVTGSYNEQFF
clone_size: many; d_call: TRBD1; cdr3_length: 14; j_call: TRBJ2-3; v_call: TRBV7-9; cdr3_nt: TGTGCCAGCAGCTCATGGACAGGGAAGGATACGCAGTATTTT; cdr3_aa: CASSSWTGKDTQYF
clone_size: many; d_call: -; cdr3_length: 13; j_call: TRBJ1-1; v_call: TRBV5-1; cdr3_nt: TGCGCCAGCAGCGCCACCGAGACCGGGGAAGCTTTCTTT; cdr3_aa: CASSATETGEAFF
clone_size: many; d_call: -; cdr3_length: 14; j_call: TRBJ2-2; v_call: TRBV20-1; cdr3_nt: TGCAGTGCTGTTGAAGGGGGGAACACCGGGGAGCTGTTTTTT; cdr3_aa: CSAVEGGNTGELFF
clone_size: many; d_call: -; cdr3_length: 14; j_call: TRBJ1-1; v_call: TRBV30; cdr3_nt: TGTGCCTGGAGAACGGGGACAAGGAACACTGAAGCTTTCTTT; cdr3_aa: CAWRTGTRNTEAFF
clone_size: many; d_call: -; cdr3_length: 14; j_call: TRBJ2-3; v_call: TRBV12-5; cdr3_nt: TGTGCTAGTGGTTTGCAGGGAATTGCAGATACGCAGTATTTT; cdr3_aa: CASGLQGIADTQYF
clone_size: many; d_call: -; cdr3_length: 11; j_call: TRBJ2-7; v_call: TRBV10-3; cdr3_nt: TGTGCCATCAGTGAAAACTACGAGCAGTACTTC; cdr3_aa: CAISENYEQYF
clone_size: many; d_call: TRBD2; cdr3_length: 16; j_call: TRBJ2-3; v_call: TRBV9; cdr3_nt: TGTGCCAGCAGCAGGACTAGCGGGAGAGTAAAAGATACGCAGTATTTT; cdr3_aa: CASSRTSGRVKDTQYF
clone_size: many; d_call: -; cdr3_length: 17; j_call: TRBJ1-1; v_call: TRBV28; cdr3_nt: TGTGCCAGCAGTTTTCGAAATTGGGGCAGTTGGAACACTGAAGCTTTCTTT; cdr3_aa: CASSFRNWGSWNTEAFF
clone_size: large; d_call: -; cdr3_length: 15; j_call: TRBJ1-1; v_call: TRBV7-6; cdr3_nt: TGTGCCAGCAGCATATTACAGGGATGGAACACTGAAGCTTTCTTT; cdr3_aa: CASSILQGWNTEAFF
clone_size: many; d_call: TRBD1; cdr3_length: 14; j_call: TRBJ1-1; v_call: TRBV5-1; cdr3_nt: TGCGCCAGCAGCCTGGGACAGGGGTTCACTGAAGCTTTCTTT; cdr3_aa: CASSLGQGFTEAFF
clone_size: few; d_call: -; cdr3_length: 16; j_call: TRBJ1-5; v_call: TRBV6-2/TRBV6-3; cdr3_nt: TGTGCCAGAACTAACAGGGAACAGGTCGGGGGTCAGCCCCAGCATTTT; cdr3_aa: CARTNREQVGGQPQHF
clone_size: many; d_call: TRBD1; cdr3_length: 14; j_call: TRBJ1-1; v_call: TRBV28; cdr3_nt: TGTGCCAGCAGTTTACAGGGGGCAGATACTGAAGCTTTCTTT; cdr3_aa: CASSLQGADTEAFF
clone_size: many; d_call: TRBD2; cdr3_length: 14; j_call: TRBJ2-7; v_call: TRBV5-4; cdr3_nt: TGTGCCAGCAGCTTCCATACTAGCGCCTACGAGCAGTACTTC; cdr3_aa: CASSFHTSAYEQYF
clone_size: many; d_call: TRBD2; cdr3_length: 15; j_call: TRBJ2-7; v_call: TRBV5-6; cdr3_nt: TGTGCCAGCAGCCCTGGGACTTCCGGGGGGTACGAGCAGTACTTC; cdr3_aa: CASSPGTSGGYEQYF
clone_size: -; d_call: TRBD2; cdr3_length: 15; j_call: TRBJ2-1; v_call: TRBV5-4; cdr3_nt: TGTGCCAGCAGCTTCCGGACTAGCGCCAACAATGAGCAGTTCTTC; cdr3_aa: CASSFRTSANNEQFF
clone_size: few; d_call: -; cdr3_length: 14; j_call: TRBJ2-2; v_call: TRBV28; cdr3_nt: TGTGCCAGCAGAGTTACAGTGGACACCGGGGAGCTGTTTTTT; cdr3_aa: CASRVTVDTGELFF
clone_size: -; d_call: -; cdr3_length: 16; j_call: TRBJ2-1; v_call: TRBV11-2; cdr3_nt: TGTGCCAGCAGCTTACACCCGAGTGTCTCCTACAATGAGCATTTCTTC; cdr3_aa: CASSLHPSVSYNEHFF
clone_size: many; d_call: -; cdr3_length: 16; j_call: TRBJ2-2; v_call: TRBV7-6; cdr3_nt: TGTGCCAGCAGCTTAGTTGGGCCAGATAACACCGGGGAGCTGTTTTTT; cdr3_aa: CASSLVGPDNTGELFF
clone_size: -; d_call: TRBD1; cdr3_length: 14; j_call: TRBJ1-2; v_call: TRBV20-1; cdr3_nt: TGCAGTGCCGCACCAGGGGGGAGTAACTATGGCTACACCTTC; cdr3_aa: CSAAPGGSNYGYTF
clone_size: many; d_call: -; cdr3_length: 15; j_call: TRBJ2-2; v_call: TRBV6-1; cdr3_nt: TGTGCCAGCACCGAGGGGGGGGCGGGCACCGGGGAGCTGTTTTTT; cdr3_aa: CASTEGGAGTGELFF
clone_size: many; d_call: -; cdr3_length: 16; j_call: TRBJ2-3; v_call: TRBV27; cdr3_nt: TGTGCCAGCAGTTTACTTGTCTTAGGTAGTTGGAATACGCAGTATTTT; cdr3_aa: CASSLLVLGSWNTQYF
clone_size: many; d_call: TRBD1; cdr3_length: 13; j_call: TRBJ2-1; v_call: TRBV20-1; cdr3_nt: TGCAGTGCTAGAGAACAGGGGGACAATGAGCAGTTCTTC; cdr3_aa: CSAREQGDNEQFF
clone_size: many; d_call: -; cdr3_length: 15; j_call: TRBJ2-7; v_call: TRBV11-2; cdr3_nt: TGTGCCAGCAGCTTAGTTTTTGGGTCCTCCTACGAGCAGTACTTC; cdr3_aa: CASSLVFGSSYEQYF
clone_size: -; d_call: -; cdr3_length: 13; j_call: TRBJ2-5; v_call: TRBV15; cdr3_nt: TGTTCCACCAGCAAATACGCGTGGGAGACCCAGTACTTC; cdr3_aa: CSTSKYAWETQYF
clone_size: medium-sized; d_call: -; cdr3_length: 13; j_call: TRBJ2-7; v_call: TRBV6-2/TRBV6-3; cdr3_nt: TGTGCCAGCACCCTAGGGCTAGCTGGCGAGCAGTACTTC; cdr3_aa: CASTLGLAGEQYF
clone_size: -; d_call: TRBD1; cdr3_length: 14; j_call: TRBJ1-2; v_call: TRBV4-3; cdr3_nt: TGCGCAAGAAGCCAAGAGGCAGGGGGCTATGGCTACACCTTC; cdr3_aa: CARSQEAGGYGYTF
clone_size: -; d_call: -; cdr3_length: 13; j_call: TRBJ1-1; v_call: TRBV9; cdr3_nt: TGTGCCAGCAGCGCCGGGCAGGACACTGAAGCTTTCTTT; cdr3_aa: CASSAGQDTEAFF